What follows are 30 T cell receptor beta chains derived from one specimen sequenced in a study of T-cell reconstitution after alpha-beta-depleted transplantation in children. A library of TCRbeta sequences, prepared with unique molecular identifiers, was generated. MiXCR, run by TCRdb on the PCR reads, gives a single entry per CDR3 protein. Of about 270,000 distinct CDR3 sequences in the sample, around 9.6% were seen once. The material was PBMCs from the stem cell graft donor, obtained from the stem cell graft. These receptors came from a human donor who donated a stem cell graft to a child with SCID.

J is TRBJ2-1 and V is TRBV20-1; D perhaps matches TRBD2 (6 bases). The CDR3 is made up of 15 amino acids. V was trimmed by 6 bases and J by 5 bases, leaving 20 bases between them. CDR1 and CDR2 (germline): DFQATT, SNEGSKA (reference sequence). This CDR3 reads CSAPTVGRTHNEQFF. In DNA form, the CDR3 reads TGCAGTGCCCCCACGGTGGGGAGGACACACAATGAGCAGTTCTTC.

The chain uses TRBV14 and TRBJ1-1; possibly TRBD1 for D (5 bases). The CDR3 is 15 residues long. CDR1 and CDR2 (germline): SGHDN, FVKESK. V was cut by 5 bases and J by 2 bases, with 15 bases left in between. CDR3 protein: CASSDSRGFNTEAFF. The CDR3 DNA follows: TGTGCCAGCAGCGACAGTCGGGGGTTTAACACTGAAGCTTTCTTT. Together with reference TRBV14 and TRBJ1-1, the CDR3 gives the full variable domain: EAGVTQFPSHSVIEKGQTVTLRCDPISGHDNLYWYRRVMGKEIKFLLHFVKESKQDESGMPNNRFLAERTGGTYSTLKVQPAELEDSGVYFCASSDSRGFNTEAFFGQGTRLTVV.

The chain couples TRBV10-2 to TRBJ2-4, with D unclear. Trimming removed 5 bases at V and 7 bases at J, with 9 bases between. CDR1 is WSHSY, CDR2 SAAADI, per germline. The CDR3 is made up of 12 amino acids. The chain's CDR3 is CASSQHANIQYF. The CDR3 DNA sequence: TGCGCCAGCAGTCAACACGCGAACATTCAGTACTTC.

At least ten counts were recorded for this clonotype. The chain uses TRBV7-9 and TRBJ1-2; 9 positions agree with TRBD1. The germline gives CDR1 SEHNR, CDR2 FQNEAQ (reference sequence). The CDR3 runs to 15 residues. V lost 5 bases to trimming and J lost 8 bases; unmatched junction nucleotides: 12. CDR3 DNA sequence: TGTGCCAGCAGCCTCGACAGGGGGGCATATAGCGGCTACACCTTC. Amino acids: CASSLDRGAYSGYTF.

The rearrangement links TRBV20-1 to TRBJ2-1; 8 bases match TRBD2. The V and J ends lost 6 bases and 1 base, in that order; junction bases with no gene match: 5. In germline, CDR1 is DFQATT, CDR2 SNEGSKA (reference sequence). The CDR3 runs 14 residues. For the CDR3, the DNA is TGCAGTGCGCCACGGGGGGGGTCCTACAATGAGCAGTTCTTC. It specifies CSAPRGGSYNEQFF.

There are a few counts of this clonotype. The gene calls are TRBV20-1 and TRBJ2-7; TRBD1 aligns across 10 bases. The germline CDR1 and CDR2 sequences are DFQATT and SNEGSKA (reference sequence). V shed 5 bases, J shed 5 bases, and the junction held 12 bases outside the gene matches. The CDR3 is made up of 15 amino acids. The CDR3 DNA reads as TGCAGTGCTCGCCCCCGGGACAGGGGATTCAACGAGCAGTACTTC. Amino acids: CSARPRDRGFNEQYF.

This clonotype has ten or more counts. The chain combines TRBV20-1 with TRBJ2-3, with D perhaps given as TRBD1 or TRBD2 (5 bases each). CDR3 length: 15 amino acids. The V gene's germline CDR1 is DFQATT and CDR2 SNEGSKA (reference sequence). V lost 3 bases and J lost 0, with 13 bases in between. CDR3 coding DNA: TGCAGTGCTAGTCGAGGGGCTGCTAGCACAGATACGCAGTATTTT. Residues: CSASRGAASTDTQYF.

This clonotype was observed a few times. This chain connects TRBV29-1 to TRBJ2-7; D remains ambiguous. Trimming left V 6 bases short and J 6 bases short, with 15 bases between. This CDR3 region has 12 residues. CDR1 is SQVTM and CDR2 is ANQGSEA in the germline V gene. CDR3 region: CSVLLKGSEQYF. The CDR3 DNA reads TGCAGCGTACTACTCAAAGGATCCGAGCAGTACTTC.

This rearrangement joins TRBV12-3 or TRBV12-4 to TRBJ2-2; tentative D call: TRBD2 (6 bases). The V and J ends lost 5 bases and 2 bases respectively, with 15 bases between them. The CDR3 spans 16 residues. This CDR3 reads CASSATGTPNTGELFF. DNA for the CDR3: TGTGCCAGCAGTGCAACCGGGACTCCAAACACCGGGGAGCTGTTTTTT.

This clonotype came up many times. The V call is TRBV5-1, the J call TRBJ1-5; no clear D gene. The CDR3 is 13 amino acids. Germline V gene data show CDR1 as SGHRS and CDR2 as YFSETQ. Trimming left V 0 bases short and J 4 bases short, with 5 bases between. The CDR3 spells CASSLALNQPQHF. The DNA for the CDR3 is TGCGCCAGCAGCTTGGCGCTAAATCAGCCCCAGCATTTT.

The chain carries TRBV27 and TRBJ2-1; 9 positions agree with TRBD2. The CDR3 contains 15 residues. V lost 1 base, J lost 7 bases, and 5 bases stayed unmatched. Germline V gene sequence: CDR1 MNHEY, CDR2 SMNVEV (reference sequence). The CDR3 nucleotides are TGTGCCAGCAGTTTATTGGCGGGGGGGGTTAATGAGCAGTTCTTC. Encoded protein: CASSLLAGGVNEQFF.

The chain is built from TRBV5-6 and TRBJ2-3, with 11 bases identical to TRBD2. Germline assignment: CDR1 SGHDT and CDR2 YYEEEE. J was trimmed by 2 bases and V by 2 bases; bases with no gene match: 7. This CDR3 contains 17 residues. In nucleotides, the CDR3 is TGTGCCAGCAGCTTCCGTGGGACTAGCGGACTCACAGATACGCAGTATTTT. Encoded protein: CASSFRGTSGLTDTQYF. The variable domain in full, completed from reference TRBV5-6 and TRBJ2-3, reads DAGVTQSPTHLIKTRGQQVTLRCSPKSGHDTVSWYQQALGQGPQFIFQYYEEEERQRGNFPDRFSGHQFPNYSSELNVNALLLGDSALYLCASSFRGTSGLTDTQYFGPGTRLTVL.

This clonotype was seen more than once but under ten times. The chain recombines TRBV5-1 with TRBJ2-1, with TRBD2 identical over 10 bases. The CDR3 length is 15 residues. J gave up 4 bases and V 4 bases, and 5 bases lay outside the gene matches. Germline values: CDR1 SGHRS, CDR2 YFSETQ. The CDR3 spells CASSDGAGGYNEQFF. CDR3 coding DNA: TGCGCCAGCAGCGACGGAGCGGGGGGGTACAATGAGCAGTTCTTC.

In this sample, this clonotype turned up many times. CDR3 loop: CASSDRVWSPLHF. The CDR3 DNA reads TGTGCCAGCAGCGACAGGGTTTGGTCACCCCTCCACTTT. The chain joins TRBV9 to TRBJ1-6, with D perhaps matching TRBD1 (6 bases). Trimming pared 3 bases from V and 10 bases from J, leaving 11 bases between. CDR1 is SGDLS and CDR2 is YYNGEE in the germline V gene. The CDR3 consists of 13 residues.

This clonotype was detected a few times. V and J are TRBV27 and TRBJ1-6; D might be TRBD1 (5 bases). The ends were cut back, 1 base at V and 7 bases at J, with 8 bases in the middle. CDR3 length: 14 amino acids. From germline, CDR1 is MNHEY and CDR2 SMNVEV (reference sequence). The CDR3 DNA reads TGTGCCAGCAGTTTATGGGGCAGCAATTCACCCCTCCACTTT. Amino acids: CASSLWGSNSPLHF.

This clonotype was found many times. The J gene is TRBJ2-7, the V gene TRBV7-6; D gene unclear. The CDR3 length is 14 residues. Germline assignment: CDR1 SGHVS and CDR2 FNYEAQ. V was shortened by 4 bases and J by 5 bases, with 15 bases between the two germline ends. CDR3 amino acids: CASSSTGRWNEQYF. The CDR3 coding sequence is TGTGCCAGCAGCTCTACGGGCAGGTGGAACGAGCAGTACTTC.

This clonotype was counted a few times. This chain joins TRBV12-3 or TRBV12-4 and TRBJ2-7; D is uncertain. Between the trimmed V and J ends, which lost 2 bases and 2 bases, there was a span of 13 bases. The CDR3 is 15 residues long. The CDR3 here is CASSLSPHGPYEQYF. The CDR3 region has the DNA TGTGCCAGCAGTTTATCCCCCCACGGTCCCTACGAGCAGTACTTC.

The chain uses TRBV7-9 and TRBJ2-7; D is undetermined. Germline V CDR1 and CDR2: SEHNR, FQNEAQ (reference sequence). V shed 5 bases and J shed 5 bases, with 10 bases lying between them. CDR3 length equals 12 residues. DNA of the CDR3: TGTGCCAGCAGCCCGAATCAGGACGAGCAGTACTTC. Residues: CASSPNQDEQYF.

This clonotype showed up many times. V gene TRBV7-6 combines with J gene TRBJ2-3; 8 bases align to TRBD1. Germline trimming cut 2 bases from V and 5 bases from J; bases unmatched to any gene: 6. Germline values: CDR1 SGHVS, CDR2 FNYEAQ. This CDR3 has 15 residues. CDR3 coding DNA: TGTGCCAGCAGCTTATCGACAGGGGTTCTAGATACGCAGTATTTT. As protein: CASSLSTGVLDTQYF.

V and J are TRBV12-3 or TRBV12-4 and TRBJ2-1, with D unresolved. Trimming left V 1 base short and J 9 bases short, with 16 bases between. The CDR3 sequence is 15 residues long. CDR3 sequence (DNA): TGTGCCAGCAGTTTAGTCCCTCCCGAGGCCGGTGAGCAGTTCTTC. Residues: CASSLVPPEAGEQFF.

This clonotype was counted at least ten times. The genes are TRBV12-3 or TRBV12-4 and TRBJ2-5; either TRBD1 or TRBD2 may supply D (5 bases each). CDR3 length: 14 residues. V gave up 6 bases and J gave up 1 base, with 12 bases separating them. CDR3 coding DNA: TGTGCCAGCAGCATTTCAGGGAGCCAAGAGACCCAGTACTTC. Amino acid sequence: CASSISGSQETQYF.

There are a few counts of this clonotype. The chain's CDR3 is CASSLTGDRYEQYF. DNA for the CDR3: TGTGCCAGCAGTTTGACAGGGGACCGCTACGAGCAGTACTTC. This chain connects TRBV28 to TRBJ2-7; 8 bases align to TRBD1. The CDR3 sequence is 14 residues long. V shed 3 bases, J shed 3 bases, and the junction held 4 bases outside the gene matches. From germline, CDR1 is MDHEN and CDR2 SYDVKM. Looking up the rest from reference TRBV28 and TRBJ2-7 gives the full variable domain: DVKVTQSSRYLVKRTGEKVFLECVQDMDHENMFWYRQDPGLGLRLIYFSYDVKMKEKGDIPEGYSVSREKKERFSLILESASTNQTSMYLCASSLTGDRYEQYFGPGTRLTVT.

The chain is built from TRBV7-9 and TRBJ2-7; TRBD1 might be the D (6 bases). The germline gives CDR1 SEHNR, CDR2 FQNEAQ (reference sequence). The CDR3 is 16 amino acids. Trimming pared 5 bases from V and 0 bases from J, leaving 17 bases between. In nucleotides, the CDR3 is TGTGCCAGCAGCGATAGGGCAGGGGAGAGCTCCTACGAGCAGTACTTC. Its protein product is CASSDRAGESSYEQYF.

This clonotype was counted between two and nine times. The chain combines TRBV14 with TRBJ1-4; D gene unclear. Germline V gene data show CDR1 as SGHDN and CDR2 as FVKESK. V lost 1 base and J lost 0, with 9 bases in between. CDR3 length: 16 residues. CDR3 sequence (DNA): TGTGCCAGCAGCCAAGGGACCTACCCAACTAATGAAAAACTGTTTTTT. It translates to CASSQGTYPTNEKLFF.

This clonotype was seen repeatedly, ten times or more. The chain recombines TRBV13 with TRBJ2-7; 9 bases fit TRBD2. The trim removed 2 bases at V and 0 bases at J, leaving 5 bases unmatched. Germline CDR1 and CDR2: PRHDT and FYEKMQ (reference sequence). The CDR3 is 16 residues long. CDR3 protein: CASSLSPSGDSYEQYF. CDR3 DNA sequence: TGTGCCAGCAGCTTAAGTCCTAGCGGGGACTCCTACGAGCAGTACTTC.

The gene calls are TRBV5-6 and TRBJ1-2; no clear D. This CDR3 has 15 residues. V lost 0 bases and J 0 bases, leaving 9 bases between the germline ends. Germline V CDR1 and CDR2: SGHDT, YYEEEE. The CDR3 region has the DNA TGTGCCAGCAGCTTGGGGTCCGGGTCTAACTATGGCTACACCTTC. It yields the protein CASSLGSGSNYGYTF.

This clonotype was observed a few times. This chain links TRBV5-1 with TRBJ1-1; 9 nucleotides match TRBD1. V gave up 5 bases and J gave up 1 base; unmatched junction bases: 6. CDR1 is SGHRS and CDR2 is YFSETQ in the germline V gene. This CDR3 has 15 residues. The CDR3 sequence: CASSKTGQGNTEAFF. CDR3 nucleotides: TGCGCCAGCAGTAAAACGGGACAGGGGAACACTGAAGCTTTCTTT.

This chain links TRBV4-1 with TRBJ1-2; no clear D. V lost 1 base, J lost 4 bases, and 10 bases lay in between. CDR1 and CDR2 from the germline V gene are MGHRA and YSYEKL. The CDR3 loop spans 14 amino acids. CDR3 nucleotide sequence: TGCGCCAGCAGCCAAGGCCGACTTGTCTATGGCTACACCTTC. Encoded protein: CASSQGRLVYGYTF.

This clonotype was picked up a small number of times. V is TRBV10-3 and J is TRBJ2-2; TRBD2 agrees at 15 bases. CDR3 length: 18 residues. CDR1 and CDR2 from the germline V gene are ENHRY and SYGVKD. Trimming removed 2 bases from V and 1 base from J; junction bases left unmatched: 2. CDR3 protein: CAISEPGLAGGNTGELFF. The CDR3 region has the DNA TGTGCCATCAGTGAGCCGGGACTAGCGGGGGGGAACACCGGGGAGCTGTTTTTT.

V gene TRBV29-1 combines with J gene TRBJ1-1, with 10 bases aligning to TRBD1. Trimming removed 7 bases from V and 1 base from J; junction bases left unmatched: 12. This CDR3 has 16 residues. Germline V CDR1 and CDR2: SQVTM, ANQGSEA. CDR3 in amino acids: CSAFRDRGKANTEAFF. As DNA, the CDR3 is TGCAGCGCCTTCCGGGACAGGGGTAAGGCGAACACTGAAGCTTTCTTT. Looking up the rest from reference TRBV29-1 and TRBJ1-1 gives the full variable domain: SAVISQKPSRDICQRGTSLTIQCQVDSQVTMMFWYRQQPGQSLTLIATANQGSEATYESGFVIDKFPISRPNLTFSTLTVSNMSPEDSSIYLCSAFRDRGKANTEAFFGQGTRLTVV.